This entry describes one T cell receptor (beta chain). The target antigen is unknown. TCRdb reprocessed the 5' RACE reads with MiXCR, giving one entry per CDR3 protein. Among hundreds of thousands of distinct CDR3 sequences listed, about 20% were seen once. The data were taken from a study of T-cell memory formation after mild COVID-19. This CDR3 spans 16 amino acids. Germline trimming cut 6 bases from V and 6 bases from J; bases unmatched to any gene: 13. The V gene's germline CDR1 is MNHNS and CDR2 SASEGT. Study results and caveats: Researchers found some responding clones in pre-infection memory, a sign that cross-reactive memory joined.

The chain employs TRBV6-1 and TRBJ1-5; TRBD1 matches 8 bases. Sequencing was done on a sample of PBMCs or a T cell subset sorted from them (not recorded which). The sequence was obtained from an adult woman who had mild COVID-19 (a few samples of this study predate the infection). Cell type and time point are not known. CDR3 residues: CASRRGQDISGQPQHF. The CDR3 DNA is TGTGCCAGCAGGAGGGGACAGGACATATCGGGTCAGCCCCAGCATTTT.